Below are 28 T cell receptor beta chains sequenced from a single sample in a study of blood T cell repertoires in COVID-19. Clones were sequenced by immunoSEQ multiplex PCR, and TCRdb holds only the in-frame ones, with some missing. The sample lists more than 200,000 clones, about 80% seen once, with around 4.4% in the top ten. Sequencing input: peripheral blood. These receptors were obtained from a man in his fifties with active or convalescent COVID-19.

As concerns this clone: Other DNA sequences in the same sample also yield this CDR3. The chain is built from TRBV6-5 and TRBJ1-1; TRBD1 might be the D (6 bases). From germline, CDR1 is MNHEY and CDR2 SVGAGI. The germline V and J ends were trimmed by 0 bases and 0 bases, with 8 bases remaining between them. The CDR3 is made up of 15 amino acids. In DNA, the CDR3 is TGTGCCAGCAGTTACTCGAAGGGGGTGAACACTGAAGCTTTCTTT. Amino acid sequence: CASSYSKGVNTEAFF.

The genes are TRBV7-8 and TRBJ2-5, with D possibly being TRBD2 (5 bases). V was cut by 5 bases and J by 1 base, with 23 bases left in between. CDR3 length: 18 residues. CDR1 is SGHVS and CDR2 is FQNEAQ in the germline V gene. DNA of the CDR3: TGTGCCAGCAGCCCCTCGCGCGAGGGCCCGAGTATCCAAGAGACCCAGTACTTC. It translates to CASSPSREGPSIQETQYF.

This clone was observed a few times. The same CDR3 can be traced to other DNA sequences in this sample. The V gene is TRBV4-2, the J gene TRBJ2-1, with D possibly matching TRBD2 (6 bases). The CDR3 length is 15 residues. Deletions cut 0 bases from V and 9 bases from J, with 15 bases between. Germline lookup yields CDR1 LGHNA and CDR2 YNFKEQ. The CDR3 region has the DNA TGTGCCAGCAGCCAAGATTGGCGGGGTGGATTTGAGCAGTTCTTC. As protein: CASSQDWRGGFEQFF.

Written as DNA, the CDR3 is TGTGCCAGCAGCCAAGGGTCTAGCGGGGGGATTAGCTCCTACAATGAGCAGTTCTTC. This translates into CASSQGSSGGISSYNEQFF. The chain has TRBV14 and TRBJ2-1; 11 bases fit TRBD2. The CDR3 is 19 amino acids. Trimming cost V 1 base and J 0 bases; bases outside gene matches: 8. From germline, CDR1 is SGHDN and CDR2 FVKESK.

The chain combines TRBV13 with TRBJ2-2; D is possibly TRBD2 (6 bases). CDR1 and CDR2 from the germline V gene are PRHDT and FYEKMQ (reference sequence). There are 16 residues in the CDR3. Trimming took 1 base from V and 1 from J, leaving 10 bases between them. CDR3 sequence: CASSLVEGQNTGELFF. CDR3 nucleotide sequence: TGTGCCAGCAGCTTAGTGGAGGGCCAGAACACCGGGGAGCTGTTTTTT.

Comment on this clone: This CDR3 is also generated by other DNA sequences in the sample. The chain combines TRBV12-3 or TRBV12-4 with TRBJ1-1; the D gene is possibly TRBD1 (6 bases). The V end lost 3 bases, the J end lost 5 bases, and 10 bases lay between the germline ends. The CDR3 has 13 amino acids. CDR3 nucleotides: TGTGCCAGCAGTTTTAGAGGGGGAACTGAAGCTTTCTTT. Protein sequence: CASSFRGGTEAFF.

This clone has just a few counts. The chain couples TRBV15 to TRBJ2-5; D unresolved. Looked up from germline, CDR1 is LNHNV and CDR2 is YYDKDF (reference sequence). The CDR3 length is 15 residues. V lost 0 bases and J 4 bases, leaving 12 bases between the germline ends. The CDR3 spells CATSRDPGSLETQYF. The DNA for the CDR3 is TGTGCCACCAGCAGAGATCCCGGTAGTCTAGAGACCCAGTACTTC.

V gene TRBV19 combines with J gene TRBJ1-5; a weak D match, TRBD1 (6 bases). Trimming pared 3 bases from V and 3 bases from J, leaving 12 bases between. This CDR3 has 15 amino acids. CDR1 and CDR2 (germline): LNHDA, SQIVND (reference sequence). The CDR3 loop is CASSMHRASNQPQHF. CDR3 bases: TGTGCCAGTAGTATGCACAGGGCTTCCAATCAGCCCCAGCATTTT.

The gene calls are TRBV7-8 and TRBJ1-2, with D possibly matching TRBD1 (5 bases). The CDR3 covers 16 residues. The germline gives CDR1 SGHVS, CDR2 FQNEAQ. V lost 5 bases, J lost 3 bases, and 19 bases lay in between. The CDR3 DNA reads TGTGCCAGCAGCCCGTCCACCCTTCGGGGGGACTATGGCTACACCTTC. As protein: CASSPSTLRGDYGYTF.

V usage is TRBV30 and J usage is TRBJ1-2; D gene ambiguous. Germline lookup yields CDR1 GTSNPN and CDR2 SVGIG (reference sequence). V lost 1 base, J lost 4 bases, and 4 bases lay in between. This CDR3 has 11 residues. This CDR3 reads CAWSAIYGYTF. The CDR3 nucleotides read TGTGCCTGGAGTGCAATCTATGGCTACACCTTC.

The chain employs TRBV7-2 and TRBJ2-3; 9 nucleotides agree with TRBD2. CDR3 length equals 16 residues. After removal of 0 bases from V and 6 bases from J, the junction contained 7 bases not matched to a gene. The germline gives CDR1 SGHTA, CDR2 FQGNSA. CDR3 sequence (DNA): TGTGCCAGCAGCTTAGCTAGGAGCGGGGGGTATGATACGCAGTATTTT. This sequence encodes CASSLARSGGYDTQYF. Drawing the rest from reference TRBV7-2 and TRBJ2-3, the complete variable domain is GAGVSQSPSNKVTEKGKDVELRCDPISGHTALYWYRQSLGQGLEFLIYFQGNSAPDKSGLPSDRFSAERTGGSVSTLTIQRTQQEDSAVYLCASSLARSGGYDTQYFGPGTRLTVL.

V and J are TRBV3-1 (or the pseudogene TRBV3-2) and TRBJ1-4; 8 bases fit TRBD1. CDR1 LGHDT and CDR2 YNNKEL come from the germline V gene (reference sequence). Trimming removed 6 bases from V and 4 bases from J; junction bases left unmatched: 4. This CDR3 region has 14 residues. For the CDR3, the DNA is TGTGCCAGCAGTCCGACAGGGGTTAATGAAAAACTGTTTTTT. Its translation: CASSPTGVNEKLFF.

This clone was counted a few times. V gene TRBV4-3 combines with J gene TRBJ2-3, with D possibly matching TRBD2 (6 bases). The CDR3 runs 15 residues. Trimming stripped 4 bases from V and 3 bases from J, with 14 bases between. The germline gives CDR1 LGHNA, CDR2 YSLEER. Here the CDR3 reads CASSLTSGLTDTQYF. The DNA of the CDR3 is TGCGCCAGCAGCCTGACTAGTGGGTTGACAGATACGCAGTATTTT.

The genes are TRBV5-1 and TRBJ2-6; D unresolved. Trimming took 0 bases from V and 4 from J, leaving 20 bases between them. Germline lookup yields CDR1 SGHRS and CDR2 YFSETQ. The CDR3 has 19 residues. The CDR3 bases are TGCGCCAGCAGCTTGGTAAGTGGCGGTCGTCGAGGAGGGGCCAACGTCCTGACTTTC. Translating gives CASSLVSGGRRGGANVLTF.

This clone was seen once. Other DNA variants within this sample encode the same CDR3. The gene calls are TRBV9 and TRBJ1-2, with D maybe TRBD1 (5 bases). CDR1 and CDR2 (germline): SGDLS, YYNGEE. The CDR3 spans 13 residues. Deletions cut 0 bases from V and 2 bases from J, with 5 bases between. The CDR3 loop is CASSVGQNYGYTF. CDR3 DNA sequence: TGTGCCAGCAGCGTAGGACAGAACTATGGCTACACCTTC.

The chain recombines TRBV28 with TRBJ1-5; 8 bases map to TRBD1. Looked up from germline, CDR1 is MDHEN and CDR2 is SYDVKM. With V trimmed by 3 bases and J by 3 bases, 1 base remained unmatched. This CDR3 comprises 14 residues. The chain's CDR3 is CASSLGQVNQPQHF. In DNA, the CDR3 is TGTGCCAGCAGTTTGGGACAGGTCAATCAGCCCCAGCATTTT.

V usage is TRBV9 and J usage is TRBJ2-3, with 12 bases matching TRBD2. Looked up from germline, CDR1 is SGDLS and CDR2 is YYNGEE. Losses at the gene ends were 4 bases for V and 2 bases for J; bases not matched to a gene: 5. The CDR3 loop spans 16 amino acids. The CDR3 is CASSPGTSGYTDTQYF. CDR3 DNA sequence: TGTGCCAGCAGCCCAGGGACTAGCGGGTACACAGATACGCAGTATTTT.

The V call is TRBV30, the J call TRBJ1-1; possible D gene TRBD1, 6 bases. This CDR3 region has 11 residues. Looked up from germline, CDR1 is GTSNPN and CDR2 is SVGIG (reference sequence). This chain's CDR3 is CCAGVGNEAFF. For the CDR3, the DNA is TGTTGTGCAGGGGTTGGTAATGAAGCTTTCTTT.

CDR3 residues: CASRGGINEQFF. The CDR3 DNA reads TGTGCCAGCAGGGGGGGGATCAATGAGCAGTTCTTC. This chain connects TRBV12-3 or TRBV12-4 to TRBJ2-1, with TRBD2 matching over 7 bases. CDR3 length equals 12 residues. V lost 6 bases and J lost 6; bases outside the gene matches: 2.

The chain joins TRBV19 to TRBJ1-5; 7 bases map to TRBD1. CDR1 LNHDA and CDR2 SQIVND come from the germline V gene (reference sequence). The trim removed 5 bases at V and 2 bases at J, leaving 9 bases unmatched. CDR3 length equals 16 residues. The chain's CDR3 is CASSPNRGNGNQPQHF. In DNA form, the CDR3 reads TGTGCCAGTAGTCCAAACAGGGGAAATGGCAATCAGCCCCAGCATTTT.

The chain has TRBV5-6 and TRBJ2-1; 9 nucleotides align to TRBD2. The CDR3 has 15 amino acids. The germline gives CDR1 SGHDT, CDR2 YYEEEE. V gave up 1 base and J gave up 5 bases; unmatched junction bases: 4. The DNA for the CDR3 is TGTGCCAGCAGCTTGTCTAGCGGGGACCACAATGAGCAGTTCTTC. Its translation is CASSLSSGDHNEQFF.

The chain is built from TRBV6-5 and TRBJ2-7, with D possibly matching TRBD1 (6 bases). The CDR3 spans 14 residues. Germline loops: CDR1 MNHEY, CDR2 SVGAGI. The germline V and J ends were trimmed by 7 bases and 3 bases, with 16 bases remaining between them. The CDR3 spells CASTQDRGNYEQYF. The CDR3, as DNA: TGTGCCAGCACCCAGGATAGGGGGAACTACGAGCAGTACTTC.

The chain uses TRBV6-2 or TRBV6-3 and TRBJ1-5, with 7 bases that match TRBD1. Trimming took 6 bases from V and 2 from J; bases not matched to a gene: 7. The CDR3 contains 15 residues. CDR1 and CDR2 from the germline V gene are MNHEY and SVGEGT. The CDR3 region is CASSPGGERNQPQHF. The CDR3, as DNA: TGTGCCAGCAGCCCAGGGGGAGAGCGCAATCAGCCCCAGCATTTT.

The rearrangement uses TRBV18 and TRBJ2-6, with 10 nucleotides matching TRBD2. The CDR3 sequence is 17 residues long. Germline assignment: CDR1 KGHSH and CDR2 LQKENI. V was clipped by 3 bases and J by 0 bases; unmatched bases: 2. CDR3 amino acids: CASSPTSGVSGANVLTF. CDR3 DNA sequence: TGTGCCAGCTCACCTACTAGCGGGGTCTCTGGGGCCAACGTCCTGACTTTC.

This rearrangement joins TRBV15 to TRBJ1-2; tentative D call: TRBD1 (5 bases). The CDR3 runs 14 residues. With 3 bases removed from V and 8 bases from J, the gap between germline ends came to 16 bases. Germline V gene data show CDR1 as LNHNV and CDR2 as YYDKDF (reference sequence). This CDR3 reads CATSRAGSVGGYTF. The CDR3 DNA sequence: TGTGCCACCAGCAGGGCAGGGTCGGTGGGAGGCTACACCTTC. Combining the CDR3 with reference TRBV15 and TRBJ1-2 gives the whole variable domain DAMVIQNPRYQVTQFGKPVTLSCSQTLNHNVMYWYQQKSSQAPKLLFHYYDKDFNNEADTPDNFQSRRPNTSFCFLDIRSPGLGDTAMYLCATSRAGSVGGYTFGSGTRLTVV.

The chain is built from TRBV30 and TRBJ2-2, with D perhaps TRBD1 (5 bases). CDR3 length: 14 amino acids. Germline V CDR1 and CDR2: GTSNPN, SVGIG (reference sequence). Trimming removed 1 base at V and 8 bases at J, with 14 bases between. CDR3 in amino acids: CAWSGSEWTGELFF. As DNA, the CDR3 is TGTGCCTGGAGTGGGTCAGAGTGGACAGGGGAGCTGTTTTTT.

This sequence joins TRBV7-2 and TRBJ2-1; 8 bases agree with TRBD1. The germline CDR1 and CDR2 sequences are SGHTA and FQGNSA. The CDR3 length is 15 residues. The junction had 5 bases not matched to a gene; V was cut back by 4 bases and J by 3 bases. The CDR3 is CASSSTGTGYNEQFF. The CDR3, as DNA: TGTGCCAGCAGCTCCACCGGGACAGGCTACAATGAGCAGTTCTTC.

This clone appeared a few times. This chain links TRBV5-1 with TRBJ1-1; possibly TRBD1 for D (6 bases). CDR3 size: 15 residues. Germline V gene data show CDR1 as SGHRS and CDR2 as YFSETQ. The V gene lost 3 bases and the J gene lost 2 bases, with 14 bases spanning the gap. CDR3 region: CASSWREGQNTEAFF. The DNA of the CDR3 is TGCGCCAGCAGCTGGCGGGAGGGACAAAACACTGAAGCTTTCTTT.